Listed here is a single T cell receptor beta chain. Sequencing used immunoSEQ multiplex PCR; TCRdb keeps in-frame clones, though not all of them. Found here are a few hundred thousand clones, roughly 92% of them singletons; the top ten hold just over 0.85%. CDR1 MDHEN and CDR2 SYDVKM come from the germline V gene. The CDR3 has 13 amino acids. Trimming took 8 bases from V and 5 from J; bases not matched to a gene: 6. The data derive from a study of blood T cell repertoires in COVID-19. Study in general: The United States, Italy and Spain provided the acute and convalescent COVID-19 samples.

Ages ranged from roughly 18 to 95 years, with residence in fewer than 25 US areas. Participant-given clinical history determined each cohort assignment. Exposed volunteers were people who met a COVID-19 case within 2 weeks before study entry. The J gene is TRBJ1-2, the V gene TRBV28, with 9 bases fitting TRBD1. This sequence was found in a woman aged 40 to 49 who had been exposed to COVID-19. Source material: PBMCs or T cells enriched from blood (not recorded which). CDR3 DNA sequence: TGTGCCAGCGAAACAGGGGGCGGATATGGCTACACCTTC. It yields the protein CASETGGGYGYTF.